A selection of T cell receptor beta chains follows, all from one sample in a study of T cell responses to AZD1222 COVID-19 vaccine. This table comes from immunoSEQ multiplex PCR, and its TCRdb copy is limited to in-frame clones, with some not included. The table includes 110,000 to 150,000 clones, 88% detected once. The input for sequencing was peripheral blood, taken 28 days after the second AZD1222 dose. The origin of the receptors is an adult who received the AZD1222 COVID-19 vaccine. Both conserved end residues are part of each CDR3. The D gene is left open where the match is weak. Where a row states a size, it is once, few, many or the class of an expanded clone; other rows omit it.

>.|TRBJ1-1|TRBV20-1|13|once
TGCAGTGCTAGTGTGATAGGGAACACTGAAGCTTTCTTT
CSASVIGNTEAFF
>.|TRBJ2-1|TRBV30|12|.
TGTGCCTGGAGGGAACTATTCGGTGAGCAGTTCTTC
CAWRELFGEQFF
>TRBD1|TRBJ1-1|TRBV6-5|13|.
TGTGCCAGCAGCGGACAGGGGAACACTGAAGCTTTCTTT
CASSGQGNTEAFF
>.|TRBJ2-7|TRBV5-1|12|.
TGCGCCAGCGCTTCAGGGAATGACGAGCAGTACTTC
CASASGNDEQYF
>.|TRBJ2-1|TRBV28|12|.
TGTGCCAGCAGTTTGCAGGGCAATGAGCAGTTCTTC
CASSLQGNEQFF
>.|TRBJ1-1|TRBV11-2|14|many
TGTGCCAGCAGCCCACAACAAGAGGGTGCTGAAGCTTTCTTT
CASSPQQEGAEAFF
>TRBD1|TRBJ1-2|TRBV3-1/TRBV3-2|16|once
TGTGCCAGCAGCCAAGATCTTCCGGGACAGGGCCGTGGCTACACCTTC
CASSQDLPGQGRGYTF
>TRBD2|TRBJ2-1|TRBV7-8|16|.
TGTGCCAGCAGCTTGGGGACGGGGGGCTCCTACAATGAGCAGTTCTTC
CASSLGTGGSYNEQFF
>.|TRBJ1-2|TRBV21-1|22|.
TGTGCCAGCAGTAGATTCCCCGCCCATCCTATAAGACAGGGCGGGTCCCCCTATGGCTACACCTTC
CASSRFPAHPIRQGGSPYGYTF
>TRBD2|TRBJ2-3|TRBV3-1/TRBV3-2|15|.
TGTGCCAGCAGCCCTAGCGGGGATTTTACAGATACGCAGTATTTT
CASSPSGDFTDTQYF
>.|TRBJ1-5|TRBV3-1/TRBV3-2|17|.
TGTGCCAGCAGCCAAGATTTGGGGACACATAGCAATCAGCCCCAGCATTTT
CASSQDLGTHSNQPQHF
>.|TRBJ2-1|TRBV5-1|17|.
TGCGCCAGCAGCTTGTCTGCGGGGGCCAGCTCCTACAATGAGCAGTTCTTC
CASSLSAGASSYNEQFF
>.|TRBJ1-5|TRBV4-2|16|once
TGTGCCAGCAGCCAAGGAGGAGGGGCGGGCAATCAGCCCCAGCATTTT
CASSQGGGAGNQPQHF
>.|TRBJ1-4|TRBV28|12|.
TGTGCCAGCAGTTTACCTTCTAAAAAACTGTTTTTT
CASSLPSKKLFF
>.|TRBJ1-4|TRBV13|16|.
TGTGCCAGCAGCGCCGACACAGGGAACGCTAATGAAAAACTGTTTTTT
CASSADTGNANEKLFF
>TRBD1|TRBJ2-7|TRBV2|15|few
TGTGCCAGCAGTGAAGCCCGGGACAGCCGGTACGAGCAGTACTTC
CASSEARDSRYEQYF
>.|TRBJ2-3|TRBV19|13|.
TGTGCAACCGGCGGATTGGGGATCGATACGCAGTATTTT
CATGGLGIDTQYF
>.|TRBJ1-1|TRBV3-1/TRBV3-2|14|.
TGTGCCAGCAGCCTCAGGCGTATGAACACTGAAGCTTTCTTT
CASSLRRMNTEAFF
>.|TRBJ2-7|TRBV4-1|15|.
TGCGCCAGCAGCCAAGCTCGCCAGTTCTCCTACGAGCAGTACTTC
CASSQARQFSYEQYF
>.|TRBJ1-1|TRBV7-3|13|.
TGTGCCAGCAGTTATCGGAGGGGGACTGAAGCTTTCTTT
CASSYRRGTEAFF
>.|TRBJ1-1|TRBV7-2|13|.
TGTGCCAGCAGCTTAGCCCGGACCACTGAAGCTTTCTTT
CASSLARTTEAFF
>TRBD1|TRBJ2-1|TRBV5-1|15|.
TGCGCCAGCAGCCCGGGACAGTCGGCTTACAATGAGCAGTTCTTC
CASSPGQSAYNEQFF
>TRBD1|TRBJ2-1|TRBV7-3|14|.
TGTGCCAGCAGCCCCCGACAGGGGGATGGCGAGAAGTTCTTC
CASSPRQGDGEKFF
>TRBD1|TRBJ1-4|TRBV14|15|.
TGTGCCAGCAGCCACCGGACAGGGTTGAATGAAAAACTGTTTTTT
CASSHRTGLNEKLFF
>TRBD1|TRBJ2-1|TRBV7-2|13|.
TGTGCCAGCAGCTTGTCCTGGGACAGGGAGAGGTTCTTC
CASSLSWDRERFF
>.|TRBJ2-5|TRBV5-1|13|.
TGCGCCAGCAGCCGGACCCCCCAAGAGACCCAGTACTTC
CASSRTPQETQYF
>TRBD1|TRBJ1-1|TRBV10-2|12|.
TGCGCCAGCAGCCAGGGGGAGACTGAAGCTTTCTTT
CASSQGETEAFF
>.|TRBJ2-3|TRBV7-2|14|.
TGTGCCAGCAGTCCCCGCGCGAGCACAGATACGCAGTATTTT
CASSPRASTDTQYF
>.|TRBJ2-1|TRBV14|16|.
TGTGCCAGCAGCCCTCTCGGTGGCCTATCCTACAATGAGCAGTTCTTC
CASSPLGGLSYNEQFF
>TRBD1|TRBJ1-5|TRBV5-6|15|.
TGTGCCAGCAGCGACGGGACAGGGGGCGCCCGGCCCCAGCATTTT
CASSDGTGGARPQHF
>.|TRBJ2-4|TRBV7-6|15|few
TGTGCCAGCAGCGGGGGTGAGGGGACCAAAAACATTCAGTACTTC
CASSGGEGTKNIQYF
>.|TRBJ1-2|TRBV27|15|.
TGTGCCAGCACAAAGATTCAGGACTCTAGGGCTGGCTACACCTTC
CASTKIQDSRAGYTF
>.|TRBJ2-1|TRBV28|17|.
TGTGCCAGCAGTTTAACAGGGAGAGGATTAGAAGGCAATGAGCAGTTCTTC
CASSLTGRGLEGNEQFF
>TRBD1|TRBJ1-1|TRBV14|14|.
TGTGCCAGCAGCCGAGGGGACAGGGGGCTGGAAGCTTTCTTT
CASSRGDRGLEAFF
>.|TRBJ2-1|TRBV19|17|.
TGTGCCAGTACTCCCAAAGTGGGGTTAAGCTCCTACAATGAGCAGTTCTTC
CASTPKVGLSSYNEQFF
>.|TRBJ2-7|TRBV6-6|14|.
TGTGCCAGCCTATCTCTGACAGCCTCCTACGAGCAGTACTTC
CASLSLTASYEQYF
>.|TRBJ2-1|TRBV19|12|.
TGTGCCAGTGGGGGAGACTACAATGAGCAGTTCTTC
CASGGDYNEQFF
>.|TRBJ2-7|TRBV28|13|.
TGTGCCAGCAGTTCTGCCCCAACCTACGAGCAGTACTTC
CASSSAPTYEQYF
>.|TRBJ1-2|TRBV7-6|15|.
TGTGCCAGCAGCTTAGGGGGGCCATCTAACTATGGCTACACCTTC
CASSLGGPSNYGYTF
>.|TRBJ1-2|TRBV15|13|.
TGTGCCACCAGCAGAGGTGGGGAGGGAGGCTACACCTTC
CATSRGGEGGYTF
>.|TRBJ1-4|TRBV7-9|16|.
TGTGCCAGCAGCTTTACGTACAGGACAACTAATGAAAAACTGTTTTTT
CASSFTYRTTNEKLFF
>.|TRBJ1-4|TRBV7-2|15|.
TGTGCCAGCAGCTTAAGCGGCAGGACTAATGAAAAACTGTTTTTT
CASSLSGRTNEKLFF
>TRBD2|TRBJ2-3|TRBV30|17|.
TGTGCCTGGAGTGTACGGTCGGGAGGGAGTGGCACAGATACGCAGTATTTT
CAWSVRSGGSGTDTQYF
>TRBD2|TRBJ2-3|TRBV11-3|15|.
TGTGCCAGCAGCCCGGGGGGGCGGCCGGTAGATACGCAGTATTTT
CASSPGGRPVDTQYF
>.|TRBJ1-1|TRBV15|18|.
TGTCCCACCAGCAGAGCCCGGGGGGGGGCAGGGGCCCGCACTGAAGCTTTCTTT
CPTSRARGGAGARTEAFF